These T cell receptor beta chains were read from a single sample in a study of blood T cell repertoires in COVID-19. Clones were sequenced by immunoSEQ multiplex PCR, and TCRdb holds only the in-frame ones, with some missing. The data contain about 180,000 clones, 75% to 90% of them singletons. Sample: peripheral blood. These receptors originate from a woman in her seventies with COVID-19, enrolled during active disease. The CDR3 runs from the conserved cysteine through the conserved F or W. D genes are given only for firm matches. Where a row states a size, it is once, few, many or the class of an expanded clone; other rows omit it.

clone size,V gene,D gene,J gene,CDR3 DNA,CDR3 protein
few,TRBV19,TRBD2,TRBJ2-7,TGTGCCAGTAGTATAGAGTTCCCTAGCGGTTCCTACGAGCAGTACTTC,CASSIEFPSGSYEQYF
.,TRBV5-1,.,TRBJ1-5,TGCGCCAGCAGCTTGGATGCTGGAGATCAGCCCCAGCATTTT,CASSLDAGDQPQHF
.,TRBV6-6,.,TRBJ1-6,TGTGCCAGCACCATCGGGGGTGGTGATTCACCCCTCCACTTT,CASTIGGGDSPLHF
.,TRBV7-2,TRBD2,TRBJ2-3,TGTGCCAGCAGCTTAGCATTAGCGGGAACTAGCACAGATACGCAGTATTTT,CASSLALAGTSTDTQYF
.,TRBV18,.,TRBJ2-5,TGTGCCAGCTCACCAGCCGGACAGCAAGAGACCCAGTACTTC,CASSPAGQQETQYF
.,TRBV19,.,TRBJ1-5,TGTGCCAGTAATCAGTTTAGCAATCAGCCCCAGCATTTT,CASNQFSNQPQHF
.,TRBV2,.,TRBJ2-2,TGTGCCAGCAGTGACGAGTTCCACGGGGAGCTGTTTTTT,CASSDEFHGELFF
.,TRBV24-1,TRBD1,TRBJ2-1,TGTGCCACCAGTCCTACGAGCGTCCGGGACAGTTCCTACAATGAGCAGTTCTTC,CATSPTSVRDSSYNEQFF
.,TRBV7-2,.,TRBJ1-4,TGTGCCAGCAGCTTAGCCCTATCCAGAGGAACTAATGAAAAACTGTTTTTT,CASSLALSRGTNEKLFF
few,TRBV7-2,.,TRBJ2-1,TGTGCCAGCAGCTTAGATTACTCCTACAATGAGCAGTTCTTC,CASSLDYSYNEQFF
.,TRBV7-2,TRBD2,TRBJ2-2,TGTGCCAGCAGTGTACTAGCGGGCAACACCGGGGAGCTGTTTTTT,CASSVLAGNTGELFF